The 12 T cell receptor beta chains presented below share a single source sample, sequenced in a study of T-cell memory formation after mild COVID-19. In TCRdb, the 5' RACE reads were re-called with MiXCR into one record per CDR3 protein. Here the sample spans under 600,000 distinct CDR3 sequences, about 22% being singletons. Material for sequencing was PBMCs or a T cell subset sorted from them (not recorded which). The receptors were gathered from an adult woman who had mild COVID-19 (a few samples of this study predate the infection). Cell type and time point are not known.

This clonotype turned up a few times. The V gene is TRBV6-5, the J gene TRBJ2-1, with TRBD1 matching 9 bases. Germline V lookup: CDR1 MNHEY, CDR2 SVGAGI. The CDR3 sequence is 15 residues long. Trimming cost V 7 bases and J 0 bases; bases outside gene matches: 4. The CDR3 DNA reads as TGTGCCAGCACCCCGGACAGGGGCTCCTACAATGAGCAGTTCTTC. Amino acids: CASTPDRGSYNEQFF.

This clonotype was detected a few times. V gene TRBV12-3 or TRBV12-4 combines with J gene TRBJ1-1; 10 nucleotides match TRBD1. V was clipped by 5 bases and J by 5 bases; unmatched bases: 5. This CDR3 contains 14 residues. CDR3 nucleotides: TGTGCCAGCAGTCCCGGACAGGGGGTAACTGAAGCTTTCTTT. Its translation: CASSPGQGVTEAFF.

DNA for the CDR3: TGTGCCAGCAGCCAAGCAAATCAGCCCCAGCATTTT. Amino acid sequence: CASSQANQPQHF. This sequence joins TRBV3-1 and TRBJ1-5; D ambiguous. Between the trimmed V and J ends, which lost 1 base and 4 bases, there was a span of 2 bases. Germline V lookup: CDR1 LGHDT, CDR2 YNNKEL (reference sequence). The length of the CDR3 is 12 residues.

This clonotype was found a few times. J is TRBJ2-1 and V is TRBV5-4; TRBD1 aligns across 8 bases. CDR1 is SGHNT, CDR2 YYREEE, per germline (reference sequence). The CDR3 contains 12 residues. Germline trimming cut 0 bases from V and 13 bases from J; bases unmatched to any gene: 3. The CDR3 here is CASSLGDRSQFF. CDR3 DNA: TGTGCCAGCAGCTTGGGGGACAGGTCCCAGTTCTTC. Filled out from reference TRBV5-4 and TRBJ2-1, the complete variable domain reads ETGVTQSPTHLIKTRGQQVTLRCSSQSGHNTVSWYQQALGQGPQFIFQYYREEENGRGNFPPRFSGLQFPNYSSELNVNALELDDSALYLCASSLGDRSQFFGPGTRLTVL.

This clonotype has more than one count but fewer than ten. The chain joins TRBV2 to TRBJ2-2, with a tentative D call TRBD1 (6 bases). The V end was cut by 6 bases, the J end by 4 bases, with 12 bases between. The length of the CDR3 is 14 residues. Looked up from germline, CDR1 is SNHLY and CDR2 is FYNNEI. The CDR3 region is CASRFGTLTGELFF. CDR3 DNA sequence: TGTGCCAGCAGGTTCGGGACACTCACCGGGGAGCTGTTTTTT.

The V and J genes are TRBV20-1 and TRBJ1-2; D may be TRBD1 (5 bases). V gave up 3 bases and J gave up 4 bases, with 15 bases separating them. The germline V gene encodes CDR1 DFQATT and CDR2 SNEGSKA (reference sequence). CDR3 size: 14 residues. In DNA form, the CDR3 reads TGCAGTGCTAGTTACAGGCAGCCGGCCTATGGCTACACCTTC. This encodes CSASYRQPAYGYTF.

The rearrangement joins TRBV5-1 to TRBJ2-1; 8 positions agree with TRBD2. The CDR3 is 16 residues long. The V and J ends lost 2 bases and 2 bases, in that order; junction bases with no gene match: 6. The germline V gene has CDR1 SGHRS and CDR2 YFSETQ. The CDR3 sequence is CASSFATSEPYNEQFF. The DNA for the CDR3 is TGCGCCAGCAGCTTCGCGACTAGCGAGCCCTACAATGAGCAGTTCTTC.

This clonotype came up a few times. This chain's CDR3 is CATSNSMNTEAFF. As DNA, the CDR3 is TGTGCCACCAGTAACAGCATGAACACTGAAGCTTTCTTT. The rearrangement uses TRBV24-1 and TRBJ1-1; D is unclear. Trimming pared 6 bases from V and 0 bases from J, leaving 7 bases between. The V gene's germline CDR1 is KGHDR and CDR2 SFDVKD. The CDR3 is made up of 13 amino acids.

The V gene is TRBV11-3, the J gene TRBJ2-7; TRBD2 agrees at 7 bases. CDR3 length: 12 residues. CDR1 and CDR2 from the germline V gene are SGHNT and YENEEA. J lost 12 bases, V lost 6 bases, and 11 bases had no gene match. CDR3 DNA sequence: TGTGCCAGCAGTCGCCCGGGGGGAGTCGGGTACTTC. It encodes CASSRPGGVGYF.

The chain recombines TRBV30 with TRBJ2-1; 8 bases agree with TRBD2. The ends lost 2 bases at V and 1 base at J; junction bases unmatched: 4. This CDR3 has 15 residues. Germline V gene data show CDR1 as GTSNPN and CDR2 as SVGIG (reference sequence). The CDR3 here is CAWSLAGNSYNEQFF. The CDR3 DNA sequence: TGTGCCTGGAGTTTAGCGGGGAATTCCTACAATGAGCAGTTCTTC.

This clonotype was detected only a few times. V is TRBV5-1 and J is TRBJ2-7; 7 bases agree with TRBD2. The CDR3 contains 15 residues. Germline CDR1 SGHRS, CDR2 YFSETQ. Trimming removed 4 bases from V and 1 base from J; junction bases left unmatched: 8. The DNA of the CDR3 is TGCGCCAGCAGCCCCGCGGCGGGGGTTTCCTACGAGCAGTACTTC. It encodes CASSPAAGVSYEQYF.

The chain recombines TRBV24-1 with TRBJ2-7; 7 bases agree with TRBD1. Germline CDR1 reads KGHDR; CDR2 reads SFDVKD. Trimming cost V 6 bases and J 7 bases; bases outside gene matches: 14. This CDR3 spans 15 amino acids. As DNA, the CDR3 is TGTGCCACCAGTAGAGGACGGGACAGTACGGGAGAGCAGTACTTC. It translates to CATSRGRDSTGEQYF.